This T cell receptor (beta chain) was sequenced during a study of cytomegalovirus exposure and HLA in healthy donors. Produced via immunoSEQ multiplex PCR; TCRdb's table is partial and in-frame only. The data contain around 110,000 clones, less than 90% of them seen just once; the ten biggest clones take up about 1.8%. V was trimmed by 2 bases and J by 1 base, leaving 6 bases between them. The CDR3 has 15 amino acids. Germline V lookup: CDR1 MDHEN, CDR2 SYDVKM. This chain links TRBV28 with TRBJ1-6; D is undetermined. The sequenced material came from PBMCs. The sequence came from a woman younger than 30 in good health and CMV-seropositive. The chain's CDR3 is CASSLPGSYNSPLHF. For the CDR3, the DNA is TGTGCCAGCAGTTTACCAGGATCCTATAATTCACCCCTCCACTTT. Drawing the rest from reference TRBV28 and TRBJ1-6, the complete variable domain is DVKVTQSSRYLVKRTGEKVFLECVQDMDHENMFWYRQDPGLGLRLIYFSYDVKMKEKGDIPEGYSVSREKKERFSLILESASTNQTSMYLCASSLPGSYNSPLHFGNGTRLTVT.